These 15 T cell receptor beta chains came from one sample sequenced in a study of early T cells in non-severe SARS-CoV-2 infection. MiXCR, run by TCRdb on the 5' RACE reads, gives a single entry per CDR3 protein. The profile covers tens of thousands of distinct CDR3 sequences, with approximately 6.9% appearing a single time and about 3.8% taken by the ten largest. Sequences were obtained from whole blood. Receptors were obtained from an adult who was a healthcare worker with PCR-confirmed SARS-CoV-2 infection or an uninfected control (not recorded which).

In this sample, this clonotype turned up many times. The chain uses TRBV18 and TRBJ1-3, with D perhaps TRBD1 (5 bases). The V end was cut by 3 bases, the J end by 4 bases, with 13 bases between. The CDR3 is 15 residues long. The germline gives CDR1 KGHSH, CDR2 LQKENI. In DNA form, the CDR3 reads TGTGCCAGCTCACCGCCGGCCGGGGCGGGAAACACCATATATTTT. Translated: CASSPPAGAGNTIYF.

This clonotype was seen repeatedly, ten times or more. The gene calls are TRBV15 and TRBJ1-1; 7 nucleotides line up with TRBD1. The germline V gene has CDR1 LNHNV and CDR2 YYDKDF (reference sequence). V shed 3 bases and J 0 bases; nucleotides not matched to a gene: 1. This CDR3 region has 14 residues. The CDR3: CATSRGTVNTEAFF. In DNA, the CDR3 is TGTGCCACCAGCAGGGGGACAGTGAACACTGAAGCTTTCTTT. The whole variable domain, filled in from reference TRBV15 and TRBJ1-1, reads DAMVIQNPRYQVTQFGKPVTLSCSQTLNHNVMYWYQQKSSQAPKLLFHYYDKDFNNEADTPDNFQSRRPNTSFCFLDIRSPGLGDTAMYLCATSRGTVNTEAFFGQGTRLTVV.

Comments on this clonotype: The germline gene is not matched at one end of the junction; a read error may be the cause. V and J are TRBV12-3 or TRBV12-4 and TRBJ2-1; TRBD2 matches 14 bases. This CDR3 has 15 residues. The CDR3 coding sequence is TGTGCCAGCAGGGCAGTCTTAGGGACTAGCGGGAGCACGATCTTC. Translating gives CASRAVLGTSGSTIF.

This clonotype was counted many times. V is TRBV27 and J is TRBJ1-2; D call uncertain. CDR1 is MNHEY and CDR2 is SMNVEV in the germline V gene (reference sequence). Trimming stripped 4 bases from V and 8 bases from J, with 17 bases between. This CDR3 has 14 amino acids. DNA of the CDR3: TGTGCCAGCAGTTCCCACGATAACCCGCAGGGCTACACCTTC. It translates to CASSSHDNPQGYTF.

This clonotype was detected many times. This rearrangement joins TRBV11-2 to TRBJ2-2; 7 nucleotides align to TRBD2. V gave up 8 bases and J gave up 6 bases; unmatched junction bases: 18. The CDR3 extends over 17 amino acids. Per germline, CDR1 SGHAT and CDR2 FQNNGV. CDR3 residues: CASGTQGRTSRSGELFF. In DNA, the CDR3 is TGTGCCAGCGGCACCCAAGGGCGGACTAGTCGGTCCGGGGAGCTGTTTTTT.

The sample holds many counts of this clonotype. The chain couples TRBV7-7 to TRBJ2-5; D remains unclear. The CDR3 length is 15 residues. Germline assignment: CDR1 SSHAT and CDR2 FNYEAQ (reference sequence). V was pared by 1 base and J by 3 bases, with 12 bases between. The CDR3 is CASSLGPSDKETQYF. The CDR3 coding sequence is TGTGCCAGCAGCTTAGGCCCCAGCGACAAAGAGACCCAGTACTTC.

This clonotype was recorded many times. The V and J genes are TRBV7-8 and TRBJ2-1; no clear D. V lost 7 bases and J lost 4, with 11 bases in between. There are 13 residues in the CDR3. Germline V lookup: CDR1 SGHVS, CDR2 FQNEAQ. In DNA form, the CDR3 reads TGTGCCAGCACCCACCTCTCTTACAATGAGCAGTTCTTC. Translated: CASTHLSYNEQFF. The entire variable domain, with the rest obtained from reference TRBV7-8 and TRBJ2-1, is as follows: GAGVSQSPRYKVAKRGQDVALRCDPISGHVSLFWYQQALGQGPEFLTYFQNEAQLDKSGLPSDRFFAERPEGSVSTLKIQRTQQEDSAVYLCASTHLSYNEQFFGPGTRLTVL.

This clonotype occurred many times. The chain carries TRBV19 and TRBJ1-2, with D hard to call. V gave up 3 bases and J gave up 3 bases, with 8 bases separating them. The germline CDR1 and CDR2 sequences are LNHDA and SQIVND (reference sequence). This CDR3 is built from 13 residues. As DNA, the CDR3 is TGTGCCAGTAGTATGGAGCCCGACTATGGCTACACCTTC. Translating it yields CASSMEPDYGYTF.

This clonotype has more than one count but fewer than ten. The DNA of the CDR3 is TGTGCCAGCAGTCGACTTAGCGGGAGTTCTGAGCAGTTCTTC. Translating gives CASSRLSGSSEQFF. The rearrangement uses TRBV28 and TRBJ2-1, with 9 positions matching TRBD2. Germline V gene sequence: CDR1 MDHEN, CDR2 SYDVKM. With V trimmed by 5 bases and J by 9 bases, 8 bases remained unmatched. The CDR3 consists of 14 residues.

This clonotype was seen ten or more times. This chain joins TRBV24-1 and TRBJ2-1; the D gene could be TRBD1 or TRBD2 (5 bases each). The CDR3 length is 14 residues. V was pared by 4 bases and J by 5 bases, with 11 bases between. CDR1 and CDR2 from the germline V gene are KGHDR and SFDVKD. CDR3 loop: CATSEEGRNNEQFF. The CDR3 DNA sequence: TGTGCCACCAGTGAAGAGGGGCGGAACAATGAGCAGTTCTTC.

The rearrangement links TRBV6-1 to TRBJ2-5; TRBD1 aligns across 8 bases. Germline V CDR1 and CDR2: MNHNS, SASEGT. CDR3 length equals 15 residues. Unmatched junction bases numbered 11, after V lost 6 bases and J lost 5 bases. For the CDR3, the DNA is TGTGCCAGCAGCCTCGAGGACAGGGTCTGGGAGACCCAGTACTTC. Residues: CASSLEDRVWETQYF.

J is TRBJ1-5 and V is TRBV20-1; D unclear. V shed 3 bases and J shed 5 bases, with 8 bases lying between them. Germline V gene data show CDR1 as DFQATT and CDR2 as SNEGSKA (reference sequence). The CDR3 runs to 12 residues. The CDR3 region is CSARWGDQPQHF. In DNA, the CDR3 is TGCAGTGCTAGGTGGGGAGATCAGCCCCAGCATTTT.

This clonotype was seen only a few times. This sequence joins TRBV6-5 and TRBJ1-1; D is unresolved. The V gene's germline CDR1 is MNHEY and CDR2 SVGAGI. Trimming left V 6 bases short and J 3 bases short, with 11 bases between. The CDR3 is made up of 13 amino acids. The CDR3 loop is CASSAGIYTEAFF. In DNA form, the CDR3 reads TGTGCCAGCAGCGCGGGTATTTACACTGAAGCTTTCTTT.

The gene calls are TRBV18 and TRBJ2-1; the match to TRBD1 covers 9 bases. The CDR3 covers 17 residues. With V trimmed by 2 bases and J by 8 bases, 13 bases remained unmatched. Germline CDR1 and CDR2: KGHSH and LQKENI. The CDR3 protein is CASSPTVGTGLGYEQFF. CDR3 coding DNA: TGTGCCAGCTCACCAACTGTTGGGACAGGGCTGGGATATGAGCAGTTCTTC.

Only a few counts were recorded for this clonotype. The chain recombines TRBV11-2 with TRBJ1-3, with D possibly TRBD1 on 6 matching bases. CDR1 is SGHAT, CDR2 FQNNGV, per germline. Trimming stripped 2 bases from V and 4 bases from J, with 9 bases between. This CDR3 is 14 amino acids long. The DNA of the CDR3 is TGTGCCAGCAGCTTAAGGCAGGGGGGAAACACCATATATTTT. Protein sequence: CASSLRQGGNTIYF.